These 27 T cell receptor beta chains were sequenced from one sample in a study of T cells after yellow fever vaccination. In TCRdb, the 5' RACE reads were re-called with MiXCR into one record per CDR3 protein. This sample yields roughly 300,000 distinct CDR3 sequences, of which 7% to 9% are seen a single time; 17% belongs to the top ten. This specimen was PBMCs, taken around 45 days after the first yellow fever vaccination. The receptors originated from a man aged 18-30 years who received the YFV17D yellow fever vaccine.

This clonotype has a handful of counts. The chain recombines TRBV12-3 or TRBV12-4 with TRBJ2-7; 12 bases fit TRBD2. The V segment lost 6 bases and the J segment 7 bases; nucleotides outside the gene matches: 13. This CDR3 is built from 16 residues. CDR3 region: CASSYAASGGDSEQYF. CDR3 DNA: TGTGCCAGCAGCTACGCCGCTAGCGGGGGGGACTCAGAGCAGTACTTC.

This clonotype was picked up a small number of times. The V gene is TRBV6-1, the J gene TRBJ2-1, with TRBD2 matching 11 bases. Per germline, CDR1 MNHNS and CDR2 SASEGT. The CDR3 has 15 residues. Trimming at V came to 2 bases and at J to 7 bases, leaving 4 bases not matched to a gene. CDR3 coding DNA: TGTGCCAGCAGTGAAACTAGCGGGGGTTTGAATGAGCAGTTCTTC. Protein product: CASSETSGGLNEQFF.

This clonotype has just one count. At one end, the junction sequence differs from germline, possibly due to a read error. This rearrangement joins TRBV18 to TRBJ2-3; 10 bases fit TRBD1. The CDR3 has 17 amino acids. From germline, CDR1 is KGHSH and CDR2 LQKENI. Written as DNA, the CDR3 is TGTGCCACCTCAATAACCATCGGGACAGGGGCAGGGGATACGCAGTATTTT. It specifies CATSITIGTGAGDTQYF.

The genes are TRBV7-2 and TRBJ2-5, with unresolved D. The CDR3 runs to 14 residues. The V and J ends lost 5 bases and 5 bases respectively, with 15 bases between them. Germline V lookup: CDR1 SGHTA, CDR2 FQGNSA. Here the CDR3 reads CASSPGFSRETQYF. The CDR3 region has the DNA TGTGCCAGCAGCCCAGGCTTTTCGCGGGAGACCCAGTACTTC.

Only a few counts were recorded for this clonotype. The rearrangement joins TRBV6-2 or TRBV6-3 to TRBJ2-7; 15 bases map to TRBD2. The CDR3 sequence is 16 residues long. J lost 3 bases, V lost 7 bases, and 7 bases had no gene match. The V gene's germline CDR1 is MNHEY and CDR2 SVGEGT. The CDR3 DNA reads as TGTGCCAGCAATGGACTAGCGGGGGGGCCCGACTACGAGCAGTACGTC. It is translated as CASNGLAGGPDYEQYV.

This CDR3 is CSARDVQGGNYEQYF. DNA of the CDR3: TGCAGTGCTAGAGATGTACAGGGTGGGAACTACGAGCAGTACTTC. The chain carries TRBV20-1 and TRBJ2-7, with a possible D match to TRBD1 (6 bases). The ends were cut back, 0 bases at V and 3 bases at J, with 15 bases in the middle. The CDR3 covers 15 residues. Germline CDR1 reads DFQATT; CDR2 reads SNEGSKA (reference sequence).

The rearrangement links TRBV7-8 to TRBJ2-1; D possibly corresponds to TRBD2 (5 bases). The CDR3 is 17 amino acids. V lost 5 bases and J 9 bases, leaving 26 bases between the germline ends. CDR1 and CDR2 (germline): SGHVS, FQNEAQ. CDR3 sequence reads: CASSVGRARREGAEQFF. The DNA for the CDR3 is TGTGCCAGCAGCGTCGGGCGGGCCAGGCGAGAGGGTGCTGAGCAGTTCTTC.

The sample holds a few counts of this clonotype. The V gene is TRBV7-2, the J gene TRBJ1-5; D might be TRBD1 (5 bases). The CDR3 runs to 14 residues. V was shortened by 4 bases and J by 7 bases, with 14 bases between the two germline ends. Germline-derived CDR1 and CDR2 are SGHTA and FQGNSA. The CDR3 sequence is CASSSTGGGQPQHF. The CDR3 DNA reads TGTGCCAGCAGCTCTACGGGGGGGGGACAGCCCCAGCATTTT.

This clonotype has more than one count but fewer than ten. The rearrangement uses TRBV20-1 and TRBJ1-5; D is ambiguous. Germline V gene lookup returns CDR1 DFQATT and CDR2 SNEGSKA (reference sequence). There are 14 residues in the CDR3. Deletions cut 2 bases from V and 1 base from J, with 9 bases between. The CDR3, as DNA: TGCAGTGCTAGAACAGACGGAAGCAATCAGCCCCAGCATTTT. It translates to CSARTDGSNQPQHF.

This clonotype has more than one count but fewer than ten. The gene calls are TRBV6-2 or TRBV6-3 and TRBJ2-1, with D tentatively TRBD2 (5 bases). Trimming took 7 bases from V and 9 from J, leaving 10 bases between them. The CDR3 length is 11 residues. The germline gives CDR1 MNHEY, CDR2 SVGEGT. Here the CDR3 reads CASNLEGEQFF. The CDR3 DNA reads as TGTGCCAGCAACCTAGAGGGTGAGCAGTTCTTC.

This chain links TRBV20-1 with TRBJ1-5; D call uncertain. With 5 bases removed from V and 5 bases from J, the gap between germline ends came to 13 bases. The CDR3 spans 13 residues. Germline loops: CDR1 DFQATT, CDR2 SNEGSKA (reference sequence). This chain's CDR3 is CSASDWEHQPQHF. CDR3 DNA sequence: TGCAGTGCTTCGGACTGGGAGCATCAGCCCCAGCATTTT.

The J gene is TRBJ2-3, the V gene TRBV5-1; the D gene could be TRBD1 or TRBD2 (7 bases each). Per the germline V gene, CDR1 is SGHRS and CDR2 is YFSETQ. CDR3 length equals 15 residues. Trimming pared 3 bases from V and 2 bases from J, leaving 13 bases between. This CDR3 reads CASSWGGGITDTQYF. DNA of the CDR3: TGCGCCAGCAGCTGGGGAGGGGGCATCACAGATACGCAGTATTTT.

This clonotype was counted only a few times. This chain connects TRBV15 to TRBJ2-3, with 9 bases lining up with TRBD2. With 3 bases clipped from V and 0 bases from J, the junction kept 10 bases outside the gene matches. There are 18 residues in the CDR3. Germline CDR1 LNHNV, CDR2 YYDKDF (reference sequence). The DNA for the CDR3 is TGTGCCACCAGCAGGAAGATCCTAGCGGGGATTAGCACAGATACGCAGTATTTT. This translates into CATSRKILAGISTDTQYF.

This clonotype was counted only a few times. The J gene is TRBJ2-2, the V gene TRBV7-9; 7 nucleotides line up with TRBD1. The CDR3 has 16 residues. J was trimmed by 0 bases and V by 5 bases; bases with no gene match: 6. The germline CDR1 and CDR2 sequences are SEHNR and FQNEAQ (reference sequence). The DNA of the CDR3 is TGTGCCAGCAGCCAACAGGGACAGCCGAACACCGGGGAGCTGTTTTTT. Protein product: CASSQQGQPNTGELFF.

The chain couples TRBV10-3 to TRBJ2-3, with 11 bases lining up with TRBD2. CDR3 size: 15 residues. Germline CDR1 and CDR2: ENHRY and SYGVKD. The V and J ends lost 3 bases and 6 bases, in that order; junction bases with no gene match: 5. This chain's CDR3 is CAISDQLAGADTQYF. The DNA of the CDR3 is TGTGCCATCAGTGATCAACTAGCGGGGGCCGATACGCAGTATTTT.

This clonotype was seen a few times. This rearrangement joins TRBV4-2 to TRBJ2-1; tentative D call: TRBD2 (6 bases). The CDR3 covers 13 residues. V was pared by 7 bases and J by 6 bases, with 13 bases between. Germline V gene sequence: CDR1 LGHNA, CDR2 YNFKEQ. The CDR3 loop is CASTDRGGNEQFF. The CDR3 DNA reads TGTGCCAGCACCGACCGGGGAGGCAATGAGCAGTTCTTC.

This clonotype was counted only a few times. The chain carries TRBV4-2 and TRBJ1-6; D remains ambiguous. V was shortened by 0 bases and J by 11 bases, with 11 bases between the two germline ends. The V gene's germline CDR1 is LGHNA and CDR2 YNFKEQ. This CDR3 is 14 amino acids long. CDR3 coding DNA: TGTGCCAGCAGCCAAGATCGGGCAGATACACCCCTCCACTTT. Translating gives CASSQDRADTPLHF.

In this sample, this clonotype turned up a few times. V usage is TRBV12-3 or TRBV12-4 and J usage is TRBJ1-3; no clear D gene. The CDR3 spans 14 residues. V was trimmed by 1 base and J by 3 bases, leaving 7 bases between them. The CDR3: CASSLVSGGNTIYF. As DNA, the CDR3 is TGTGCCAGCAGTTTAGTTTCGGGTGGAAACACCATATATTTT.

The rearrangement links TRBV7-8 to TRBJ1-1; D is uncertain. Germline V gene lookup returns CDR1 SGHVS and CDR2 FQNEAQ. This CDR3 has 13 residues. V dropped 0 bases and J dropped 7 bases, with 9 bases sitting between them. DNA for the CDR3: TGTGCCAGCAGCTTAGCCCTGGACGGTGAAGCTTTCTTT. It encodes CASSLALDGEAFF.

This clonotype has just a few counts. The V and J genes are TRBV4-2 and TRBJ1-1; tentative D call: TRBD1 (6 bases). Germline V gene data show CDR1 as LGHNA and CDR2 as YNFKEQ. V was shortened by 1 base and J by 1 base, with 13 bases between the two germline ends. This CDR3 has 16 residues. CDR3 sequence: CASSQGVRQENTEAFF. The CDR3 DNA reads as TGTGCCAGCAGCCAAGGGGTAAGACAGGAGAACACTGAAGCTTTCTTT.

In its sample, this clonotype was seen a few times. This chain uses TRBV15 with TRBJ2-3; D is ambiguous. V gave up 9 bases and J gave up 0 bases, with 10 bases separating them. The CDR3 consists of 13 residues. Germline CDR1 LNHNV, CDR2 YYDKDF (reference sequence). The DNA for the CDR3 is TGTGCCACATACTCCCCCAGCACAGATACGCAGTATTTT. This translates into CATYSPSTDTQYF. The entire variable domain, with the rest obtained from reference TRBV15 and TRBJ2-3, is as follows: DAMVIQNPRYQVTQFGKPVTLSCSQTLNHNVMYWYQQKSSQAPKLLFHYYDKDFNNEADTPDNFQSRRPNTSFCFLDIRSPGLGDTAMYLCATYSPSTDTQYFGPGTRLTVL.

This clonotype was observed a few times. V and J are TRBV12-3 or TRBV12-4 and TRBJ1-1; no reliable D call. V gave up 8 bases and J gave up 9 bases, with 13 bases separating them. The CDR3 length is 11 residues. CDR3 coding DNA: TGTGCCAGCTCCCATCGGCTGCAAGCTTTCTTT. Its protein is CASSHRLQAFF.

The DNA of the CDR3 is TGTGCCATCACTGGGACTCTGAACACCGGGGAGCTGTTTTTT. It codes for CAITGTLNTGELFF. The V and J genes are TRBV10-3 and TRBJ2-2; weak D call: TRBD2 (6 bases). Trimming pared 7 bases from V and 1 base from J, leaving 10 bases between. The germline V gene has CDR1 ENHRY and CDR2 SYGVKD. This CDR3 has 14 residues.

The genes are TRBV13 and TRBJ2-7, with TRBD1 matching over 8 bases. Trimming took 5 bases from V and 7 from J; bases not matched to a gene: 7. Per germline, CDR1 PRHDT and CDR2 FYEKMQ (reference sequence). This CDR3 comprises 13 residues. The CDR3 sequence is CASSPPDRDEQYF. CDR3 bases: TGTGCCAGCAGCCCCCCGGACAGGGATGAGCAGTACTTC.

This clonotype was counted only a few times. V and J are TRBV7-8 and TRBJ1-5; 7 bases map to TRBD1. Unmatched junction bases numbered 15, after V lost 3 bases and J lost 7 bases. CDR1 and CDR2 (germline): SGHVS, FQNEAQ. The CDR3 length is 17 residues. The DNA for the CDR3 is TGTGCCAGCAGCTTCGGAAGGGGGCGGGCCAAAGGACAGCCCCAGCATTTT. Its protein is CASSFGRGRAKGQPQHF.

This clonotype was seen repeatedly, ten times or more. The V gene is TRBV28, the J gene TRBJ2-2; D perhaps matches TRBD2 (5 bases). CDR3 length equals 15 residues. Germline V CDR1 and CDR2: MDHEN, SYDVKM. V gave up 7 bases and J gave up 0 bases, with 12 bases separating them. CDR3 residues: CASTDYKPNTGELFF. The DNA of the CDR3 is TGTGCCAGCACTGACTACAAACCGAACACCGGGGAGCTGTTTTTT.

This clonotype was counted between two and nine times. CDR3 loop: CASSSRTSANTDTQYF. CDR3 nucleotide sequence: TGTGCCAGCAGCTCCCGGACTAGCGCTAACACAGATACGCAGTATTTT. The chain is built from TRBV9 and TRBJ2-3; 9 bases match TRBD2. The V and J ends lost 4 bases and 2 bases, in that order; junction bases with no gene match: 8. Germline loops: CDR1 SGDLS, CDR2 YYNGEE. This CDR3 has 16 residues.